This T cell receptor beta chain stems from a study of cytomegalovirus exposure and HLA in healthy donors. Regarding the study as a whole: Among TCR beta chains, those listed as cytomegalovirus-associated numbered around 180. Most TCR sequences were rare, but some public TCRs occurred in many donors. Cytomegalovirus status, reportedly, was diagnosed with high specificity and sensitivity by the classifier.

The PCR ran on 60 Vbeta and 13 Jbeta primers. Assay used: immunoSEQ multiplex PCR; TCRdb lists only in-frame clones, some missing. The sample consists of 150,000 to 170,000 clones, approximately 80% of them appearing once. This clone was detected once. Its antigen is not identified. Germline V gives CDR1 MDHEN, CDR2 SYDVKM. The CDR3 totals 15 residues. The V and J ends lost 0 bases and 9 bases, in that order; junction bases with no gene match: 4. This TCR derives from a man aged 25-45 years in good health and CMV-seropositive. The sample was PBMCs. The chain couples TRBV28 to TRBJ2-2, with 10 bases fitting TRBD2. The CDR3 sequence is CASSLWSSGSRELFF. The CDR3 coding sequence is TGTGCCAGCAGTTTATGGTCTAGCGGGAGTCGGGAGCTGTTTTTT.